The 25 T cell receptor beta chains below all came from one sample that was sequenced in a study of T cells after yellow fever vaccination. MiXCR, applied by TCRdb to the 5' RACE reads, yields one record per CDR3 protein. This sample has around 600,000 distinct CDR3 sequences; 10% to 15% occur once, and the top ten carry 14% to 15%. Material: PBMCs, obtained on the day of the yellow fever booster vaccination. The receptors were gathered from a man in his thirties or forties who received the YFV17D yellow fever vaccine.

There are a few counts of this clonotype. The chain recombines TRBV3-1 with TRBJ2-5; D uncertain. Germline CDR1 and CDR2: LGHDT and YNNKEL (reference sequence). The length of the CDR3 is 14 residues. With 0 bases removed from V and 3 bases from J, the gap between germline ends came to 8 bases. CDR3 DNA: TGTGCCAGCAGCCAAGACAGAATAGAAGAGACCCAGTACTTC. Amino acid sequence: CASSQDRIEETQYF.

This clonotype was counted only a few times. The chain uses TRBV29-1 and TRBJ1-1; maybe TRBD1 (5 bases). The CDR3 contains 14 residues. Germline V gene data show CDR1 as SQVTM and CDR2 as ANQGSEA. Trimming removed 7 bases from V and 5 bases from J, with 20 bases in between. The CDR3 is CSGQGLGVVTEAFF. The CDR3 nucleotides read TGCAGCGGGCAAGGCTTGGGGGTCGTAACTGAAGCTTTCTTT. Complete variable domain (other parts from reference TRBV29-1 and TRBJ1-1): SAVISQKPSRDICQRGTSLTIQCQVDSQVTMMFWYRQQPGQSLTLIATANQGSEATYESGFVIDKFPISRPNLTFSTLTVSNMSPEDSSIYLCSGQGLGVVTEAFFGQGTRLTVV.

The chain employs TRBV20-1 and TRBJ2-7; TRBD2 matches at 11 bases. Germline assignment: CDR1 DFQATT and CDR2 SNEGSKA (reference sequence). The CDR3 extends over 15 amino acids. Losses at the gene ends were 1 base for V and 3 bases for J; bases not matched to a gene: 5. CDR3 DNA sequence: TGCAGTGCTAGAGTTTCGGGACTAGCGGACTACGAGCAGTACTTC. Protein product: CSARVSGLADYEQYF.

This clonotype was counted only a few times. The CDR3 is CSAGTGPSFYEQYF. Here the CDR3 DNA reads TGCAGTGCTGGGACGGGACCGAGTTTCTACGAGCAGTACTTC. V is TRBV20-1 and J is TRBJ2-7, with D possibly called TRBD1 or TRBD2 (5 bases each). The V end was cut by 5 bases, the J end by 3 bases, with 17 bases between. Germline values: CDR1 DFQATT, CDR2 SNEGSKA (reference sequence). This CDR3 spans 14 amino acids.

The rearrangement uses TRBV20-1 and TRBJ2-7; 11 positions agree with TRBD2. There are 15 residues in the CDR3. Germline assignment: CDR1 DFQATT and CDR2 SNEGSKA (reference sequence). The ends lost 3 bases at V and 5 bases at J; junction bases unmatched: 9. CDR3 region: CSARGASGRLDEQYF. DNA for the CDR3: TGCAGTGCTAGGGGGGCTAGCGGGAGGCTTGACGAGCAGTACTTC.

V and J are TRBV19 and TRBJ1-5; no clear D gene. Trimming removed 2 bases at V and 3 bases at J, with 11 bases between. The CDR3 is 15 residues long. Germline V lookup: CDR1 LNHDA, CDR2 SQIVND (reference sequence). The CDR3 bases are TGTGCCAGTAGTATATCAGCTGCTTACAATCAGCCCCAGCATTTT. This translates into CASSISAAYNQPQHF.

This clonotype was detected many times. The chain has TRBV7-9 and TRBJ2-1; D not certain. V dropped 3 bases and J dropped 5 bases, with 8 bases sitting between them. Germline loops: CDR1 SEHNR, CDR2 FQNEAQ (reference sequence). CDR3 length equals 13 residues. This chain's CDR3 is CASSFLSNNEQFF. Written as DNA, the CDR3 is TGTGCCAGCAGCTTCCTTTCCAACAATGAGCAGTTCTTC.

The chain links TRBV7-3 to TRBJ2-1, with D tentatively TRBD2 (5 bases). The V end was cut by 1 base, the J end by 0 bases, with 19 bases between. Germline CDR1 is SGHTA and CDR2 is FQGTGA. The CDR3 runs to 19 residues. The CDR3 here is CASSLKRRGVGSSYNEQFF. Here the CDR3 DNA reads TGTGCCAGCAGCTTAAAGAGACGGGGAGTTGGAAGCTCCTACAATGAGCAGTTCTTC.

In its sample, this clonotype was seen a few times. This rearrangement joins TRBV4-1 to TRBJ2-3; D gene uncertain. Trimming stripped 0 bases from V and 9 bases from J, with 16 bases between. This CDR3 region has 15 residues. Germline V gene lookup returns CDR1 MGHRA and CDR2 YSYEKL. CDR3 in amino acids: CASSQDIRDPSTQYF. The CDR3 nucleotides are TGCGCCAGCAGCCAAGATATTAGAGACCCCTCAACGCAGTATTTT.

The gene calls are TRBV5-1 and TRBJ2-2; D not certain. This CDR3 has 13 amino acids. Germline CDR1 and CDR2: SGHRS and YFSETQ. Trimming removed 4 bases at V and 3 bases at J, with 7 bases between. The CDR3: CASSPKDTGELFF. CDR3 coding DNA: TGCGCCAGCAGCCCTAAGGACACCGGGGAGCTGTTTTTT.

This clonotype was observed a handful of times. J is TRBJ1-1 and V is TRBV20-1; a weak D match, TRBD1 (5 bases). Trimming cost V 4 bases and J 0 bases, with 12 bases left between them. This CDR3 comprises 14 residues. CDR1 is DFQATT, CDR2 SNEGSKA, per germline (reference sequence). The CDR3 coding sequence is TGCAGTGCTATGATAGGGACGGTGAACACTGAAGCTTTCTTT. It specifies CSAMIGTVNTEAFF.

This clonotype showed up just a few times. V usage is TRBV5-6 and J usage is TRBJ2-7; D remains unclear. The length of the CDR3 is 13 residues. The germline V and J ends were trimmed by 3 bases and 4 bases, with 11 bases remaining between them. Germline-derived CDR1 and CDR2 are SGHDT and YYEEEE. The CDR3 spells CASSWDDKYEQYF. CDR3 nucleotides: TGTGCCAGCAGCTGGGATGATAAATACGAGCAGTACTTC. The complete variable domain, with remaining parts taken from reference TRBV5-6 and TRBJ2-7, reads DAGVTQSPTHLIKTRGQQVTLRCSPKSGHDTVSWYQQALGQGPQFIFQYYEEEERQRGNFPDRFSGHQFPNYSSELNVNALLLGDSALYLCASSWDDKYEQYFGPGTRLTVT.

The table lists this clonotype with a few counts. The rearrangement uses TRBV29-1 and TRBJ1-2; 8 positions agree with TRBD1. With V trimmed by 3 bases and J by 6 bases, 6 bases remained unmatched. Germline CDR1 is SQVTM and CDR2 is ANQGSEA. CDR3 length: 13 amino acids. The CDR3 region has the DNA TGCAGCGTTGAGGACAGGGTAGGGGATGGCTACACCTTC. Amino acids: CSVEDRVGDGYTF. Variable domain in full (rest from reference TRBV29-1 and TRBJ1-2): SAVISQKPSRDICQRGTSLTIQCQVDSQVTMMFWYRQQPGQSLTLIATANQGSEATYESGFVIDKFPISRPNLTFSTLTVSNMSPEDSSIYLCSVEDRVGDGYTFGSGTRLTVV.

This clonotype was observed a handful of times. The chain links TRBV2 to TRBJ2-7; tentative D call: TRBD1 (8 bases). The CDR3 is 14 residues long. CDR1 is SNHLY and CDR2 is FYNNEI in the germline V gene. The ends were cut back, 5 bases at V and 3 bases at J, with 14 bases in the middle. The CDR3 region has the DNA TGTGCCAGCAGTTATACAGGGGGGGACTACGAGCAGTACTTC. Its translation: CASSYTGGDYEQYF.

The V call is TRBV18, the J call TRBJ2-3; no reliable D call. Trimming cost V 1 base and J 3 bases, with 8 bases left between them. Germline V gene data show CDR1 as KGHSH and CDR2 as LQKENI. The CDR3 is 14 residues long. The CDR3, as DNA: TGTGCCAGCTCACCACGAGGCAATACAGATACGCAGTATTTT. This gives the protein CASSPRGNTDTQYF.

This clonotype was found a few times. The rearrangement uses TRBV5-1 and TRBJ2-7; 12 positions match TRBD2. This CDR3 has 16 residues. V lost 4 bases and J lost 6; bases outside the gene matches: 11. The germline CDR1 and CDR2 sequences are SGHRS and YFSETQ. The CDR3 sequence is CASSGTQGLAGAEQYF. The CDR3 DNA sequence: TGCGCCAGCAGCGGAACACAGGGACTAGCGGGCGCCGAGCAGTACTTC.

This clonotype was found a few times. The V call is TRBV20-1, the J call TRBJ2-7; TRBD2 is a possible D gene (6 bases). CDR1 and CDR2 from the germline V gene are DFQATT and SNEGSKA (reference sequence). Trimming cost V 6 bases and J 3 bases, with 15 bases left between them. The CDR3 totals 13 residues. CDR3 protein: CSAAGTGGYEQYF. CDR3 DNA: TGCAGTGCCGCCGGGACTGGTGGCTACGAGCAGTACTTC.

This chain connects TRBV11-3 to TRBJ2-3, with a tentative D call TRBD2 (6 bases). CDR1 is SGHNT and CDR2 is YENEEA in the germline V gene. This CDR3 contains 14 residues. Trimming took off 5 bases at V and 3 bases at J, with 12 bases between the two ends. This CDR3 reads CASSRRGATDTQYF. In DNA, the CDR3 is TGTGCCAGCAGCCGGAGGGGTGCGACAGATACGCAGTATTTT.

This chain connects TRBV20-1 to TRBJ2-3; D perhaps matches TRBD2 (5 bases). This CDR3 has 14 amino acids. The V gene's germline CDR1 is DFQATT and CDR2 SNEGSKA (reference sequence). Trimming took off 6 bases at V and 6 bases at J, with 19 bases between the two ends. This CDR3 reads CSAIHGRRVDTQYF. DNA of the CDR3: TGCAGTGCAATACATGGTCGGCGGGTCGATACGCAGTATTTT.

CDR3 amino acids: CASSLSFGTGVKEQYF. In nucleotides, the CDR3 is TGTGCCAGCAGTCTCAGTTTCGGGACAGGGGTAAAGGAGCAGTACTTC. The chain carries TRBV27 and TRBJ2-7, with TRBD1 matching 10 bases. Germline V gives CDR1 MNHEY, CDR2 SMNVEV (reference sequence). The CDR3 contains 16 residues. Unmatched junction bases numbered 14, after V lost 5 bases and J lost 7 bases.

The genes are TRBV7-8 and TRBJ2-2; TRBD2 aligns across 7 bases. Trimming removed 1 base from V and 5 bases from J; junction bases left unmatched: 4. Per the germline V gene, CDR1 is SGHVS and CDR2 is FQNEAQ. The CDR3 length is 15 residues. CDR3 protein: CASSLESAGTGELFF. CDR3 DNA: TGTGCCAGCAGCTTAGAATCAGCGGGAACCGGGGAGCTGTTTTTT.

The rearrangement links TRBV6-1 to TRBJ2-2; the match to TRBD1 covers 8 bases. The CDR3 loop spans 15 amino acids. The ends lost 2 bases at V and 5 bases at J; junction bases unmatched: 4. The germline V gene encodes CDR1 MNHNS and CDR2 SASEGT. The CDR3 DNA reads as TGTGCCAGCAGTGAACCAGGGGGCGAGACCGGGGAGCTGTTTTTT. Amino acids: CASSEPGGETGELFF.

This clonotype showed up many times. The V gene is TRBV28, the J gene TRBJ2-1; the D is unclear. The CDR3 totals 13 residues. The germline V and J ends were trimmed by 2 bases and 7 bases, with 9 bases remaining between them. The germline V gene encodes CDR1 MDHEN and CDR2 SYDVKM. This chain's CDR3 is CASSLGTRNEQFF. CDR3 DNA sequence: TGTGCCAGCAGTTTAGGTACTCGTAATGAGCAGTTCTTC.

This clonotype occurred once. The CDR3 loop reads CASSSGQVGKGYTF. The CDR3 DNA reads TGTGCCAGCAGTTCGGGACAGGTTGGGAAGGGCTACACCTTC. The chain is built from TRBV28 and TRBJ1-2; 8 bases map to TRBD1. CDR1 and CDR2 (germline): MDHEN, SYDVKM. The CDR3 is made up of 14 amino acids. Unmatched junction bases numbered 9, after V lost 4 bases and J lost 8 bases.

Only a few counts were recorded for this clonotype. Germline and junction disagree at one end, which may indicate a read error. The chain recombines TRBV20-1 with TRBJ2-7; TRBD2 matches 14 bases. The length of the CDR3 is 18 residues. The germline V gene encodes CDR1 DFQATT and CDR2 SNEGSKA (reference sequence). This CDR3 is CCARSTSGRGSSSYEQYF. CDR3 sequence (DNA): TGCTGTGCTAGATCGACTAGCGGGAGGGGTTCGAGCTCCTACGAGCAGTACTTC.